The 32 T cell receptor beta chains below come from one sample, sequenced in a study of T cells in Graves' hyperthyroidism and ophthalmopathy. Researchers took RNA transcripts and amplified the TCR beta CDR3 regions from them. RT-PCR in the first round (using the HTBI primer set) targeted the TCR CDR3. TCRdb independently ran MiXCR on the multiplex PCR reads; one entry per CDR3 protein. The repertoire holds nearly 600,000 distinct CDR3 sequences, with approximately 15% as singletons. Specimen: blood. The receptors here all came from a woman in her 30s with Graves' hyperthyroidism that later progressed to Graves' ophthalmopathy.

The chain employs TRBV3-1 and TRBJ2-5, with 10 nucleotides matching TRBD2. Germline-derived CDR1 and CDR2 are LGHDT and YNNKEL (reference sequence). This CDR3 has 16 residues. Germline trimming cut 1 base from V and 5 bases from J; bases unmatched to any gene: 7. CDR3 in amino acids: CASSQAGTSAGETQYF. The CDR3 DNA reads as TGTGCCAGCAGCCAAGCCGGGACTAGCGCTGGGGAGACCCAGTACTTC.

This chain links TRBV6-1 with TRBJ1-5, with D possibly being TRBD1 (5 bases). The CDR3 covers 15 residues. Trimming shortened V by 4 bases and J by 10 bases, and 20 bases separated the two germline ends. Germline values: CDR1 MNHNS, CDR2 SASEGT. The CDR3 bases are TGTGCCAGCAGTGGACAACTGGGACTCCAGGATCCCCAGCATTTT. Its translation is CASSGQLGLQDPQHF.

This sequence joins TRBV9 and TRBJ1-5, with D maybe TRBD1 (6 bases). The CDR3 runs to 15 residues. Trimming removed 3 bases from V and 4 bases from J, with 14 bases in between. CDR1 is SGDLS, CDR2 YYNGEE, per germline. CDR3 nucleotide sequence: TGTGCCAGCAGCGAAACGGGACACGGGAATCAGCCCCAGCATTTT. Protein product: CASSETGHGNQPQHF. The full variable domain, completed using reference TRBV9 and TRBJ1-5, is DSGVTQTPKHLITATGQRVTLRCSPRSGDLSVYWYQQSLDQGLQFLIQYYNGEERAKGNILERFSAQQFPDLHSELNLSSLELGDSALYFCASSETGHGNQPQHFGDGTRLSIL.

This clonotype was observed many times. The CDR3 spells CASSSGQAQETQYF. CDR3 sequence (DNA): TGTGCCAGCAGCTCGGGACAAGCACAAGAGACCCAGTACTTC. The rearrangement links TRBV11-2 to TRBJ2-5, with D maybe TRBD1 (6 bases). With 4 bases removed from V and 2 bases from J, the gap between germline ends came to 11 bases. The CDR3 loop spans 14 amino acids. From germline, CDR1 is SGHAT and CDR2 FQNNGV.

This clonotype was seen at least ten times. The V and J genes are TRBV10-3 and TRBJ2-7, with 10 bases fitting TRBD1. The CDR3 totals 16 residues. Germline V lookup: CDR1 ENHRY, CDR2 SYGVKD. V lost 4 bases and J lost 7; bases outside the gene matches: 13. In DNA, the CDR3 is TGTGCCATCAGTGTCGAGGACAGGGGGTTTCAGGGGGAGCAGTACTTC. Residues: CAISVEDRGFQGEQYF.

This clonotype was seen ten or more times. The chain links TRBV7-9 to TRBJ2-3, with a possible D match to TRBD2 (6 bases). V dropped 5 bases and J dropped 6 bases, with 21 bases sitting between them. Germline CDR1 is SEHNR and CDR2 is FQNEAQ (reference sequence). The length of the CDR3 is 16 residues. CDR3 sequence (DNA): TGTGCCAGCAGCCCCCTCGGCCTAGCGTGGGAGGATACGCAGTATTTT. Protein product: CASSPLGLAWEDTQYF.

For this clonotype: One base away lies a much larger clone, so this may be a sequencing read error. V is TRBV5-4 and J is TRBJ2-1; weak D call: TRBD2 (5 bases). V lost 0 bases and J lost 12, with 16 bases in between. This CDR3 contains 14 residues. Germline V gives CDR1 SGHNT, CDR2 YYREEE (reference sequence). The CDR3: CASSLESLGDGQFF. The CDR3 coding sequence is TGTGCCAGCAGCTTGGAATCCCTCGGGGATGGGCAGTTCTTC.

With regard to this clonotype: This could be a read error, since a much larger clone is one nucleotide away. V gene TRBV27 combines with J gene TRBJ1-2, with D perhaps TRBD1 (5 bases). Looked up from germline, CDR1 is MNHEY and CDR2 is SMNVEV (reference sequence). This CDR3 region has 17 residues. The CDR3 DNA sequence: TGTGCCTGCAGTTTATGGGGCAGCCTAGAGAGTAACTATGGCTACACCTTC. It codes for CACSLWGSLESNYGYTF.

This chain connects TRBV4-1 to TRBJ2-4; D tentatively fits TRBD1 or TRBD2 (5 bases each). V gave up 0 bases and J gave up 9 bases, with 15 bases separating them. CDR3 size: 15 residues. Germline V gives CDR1 MGHRA, CDR2 YSYEKL. Written as DNA, the CDR3 is TGCGCCAGCAGCCAAGACAGGGCAGGGACGGGCATTCAGTACTTC. This sequence encodes CASSQDRAGTGIQYF.

The chain joins TRBV5-5 to TRBJ2-1; D gene unclear. Germline values: CDR1 SGHKS, CDR2 YYEKEE (reference sequence). The CDR3 sequence is 13 residues long. The V and J ends lost 4 bases and 9 bases respectively, with 14 bases between them. The CDR3: CASSPIWSGEQFF. In DNA, the CDR3 is TGTGCCAGCAGCCCGATTTGGTCAGGTGAGCAGTTCTTC.

The table lists this clonotype with many counts. V usage is TRBV2 and J usage is TRBJ1-1, with TRBD1 identical over 9 bases. The CDR3 covers 14 residues. Germline CDR1 and CDR2: SNHLY and FYNNEI. After removal of 6 bases from V and 10 bases from J, the junction contained 12 bases not matched to a gene. This chain's CDR3 is CASRETGTGNRAFF. The DNA of the CDR3 is TGTGCCAGCAGGGAAACCGGGACAGGGAACCGAGCTTTCTTT.

The gene calls are TRBV6-1 and TRBJ2-2; 12 bases are shared with TRBD1. J lost 7 bases, V lost 3 bases, and 12 bases had no gene match. This CDR3 has 18 residues. Per germline, CDR1 MNHNS and CDR2 SASEGT. CDR3 in amino acids: CASSDPRIGTGGHGELFF. The CDR3 DNA reads as TGTGCCAGCAGTGACCCCCGTATCGGGACAGGGGGCCACGGGGAGCTGTTTTTT.

Turning to this clonotype: The conserved final phenylalanine or tryptophan is absent from the CDR3, which likely points to a read error. The V and J genes are TRBV5-1 and TRBJ2-2; D remains ambiguous. V lost 4 bases and J 1 base, leaving 2 bases between the germline ends. The CDR3 runs 12 residues. Looked up from germline, CDR1 is SGHRS and CDR2 is YFSETQ. As DNA, the CDR3 is TGCGCCAGCAGCCGGAACACCGGGGAGCTGTTTTGT. Translated, it gives CASSRNTGELFC.

With regard to this clonotype: It may be a read error: a sequence one base away is much more abundant. The final CDR3 position lacks the conserved phenylalanine or tryptophan, pointing to a likely read error. The chain has TRBV12-3 or TRBV12-4 and TRBJ2-7, with a possible D match to TRBD1 (5 bases). Trimming pared 3 bases from V and 2 bases from J, leaving 17 bases between. The CDR3 is 16 residues long. For the CDR3, the DNA is TGTGCCAGCAGTTTTAACAGGAGAGATTCCCCCTACGAGCAGTACCTC. As protein: CASSFNRRDSPYEQYL.

V gene TRBV4-1 combines with J gene TRBJ1-2; 9 positions match TRBD1. The CDR3 extends over 15 amino acids. The trim removed 4 bases at V and 4 bases at J, leaving 7 bases unmatched. Germline V CDR1 and CDR2: MGHRA, YSYEKL. The CDR3 loop reads CASSLETGGGYGYTF. The CDR3, as DNA: TGCGCCAGCAGCCTTGAAACAGGGGGCGGCTATGGCTACACCTTC.

This clonotype has a handful of counts. This chain links TRBV6-1 with TRBJ2-7; D might be TRBD1 or TRBD2, each matching 5 bases. The CDR3 has 15 residues. Trimming cost V 5 bases and J 0 bases, with 14 bases left between them. Germline V gene lookup returns CDR1 MNHNS and CDR2 SASEGT. The CDR3 sequence is CASSKGRAFSYEQYF. CDR3 in DNA: TGTGCCAGCAGTAAGGGACGGGCCTTCTCCTACGAGCAGTACTTC.

This clonotype was detected many times. The gene calls are TRBV28 and TRBJ1-5; D uncertain. The V end lost 4 bases, the J end lost 3 bases, and 10 bases lay between the germline ends. CDR1 is MDHEN and CDR2 is SYDVKM in the germline V gene. This CDR3 is built from 14 residues. CDR3 region: CASSSPPANQPQHF. The CDR3, as DNA: TGTGCCAGCAGTTCCCCTCCAGCCAATCAGCCCCAGCATTTT.

The rearrangement links TRBV4-3 to TRBJ2-7; 9 bases align to TRBD1. V shed 0 bases, J shed 4 bases, and the junction held 7 bases outside the gene matches. The CDR3 runs to 16 residues. The germline gives CDR1 LGHNA, CDR2 YSLEER. CDR3 sequence (DNA): TGCGCCAGCAGCCAAGATCTTCCGGACAGGGGTTACGAGCAGTACTTC. Amino acids: CASSQDLPDRGYEQYF.

This clonotype was detected ten times or more. CDR3 loop: CASSYTTGETQYF. CDR3 DNA: TGTGCCAGCAGTTACACGACGGGAGAGACCCAGTACTTC. This sequence joins TRBV6-2 or TRBV6-3 and TRBJ2-5; D unresolved. The CDR3 has 13 residues. V was cut by 2 bases and J by 4 bases, with 8 bases left in between. From germline, CDR1 is MNHEY and CDR2 SVGEGT.

This clonotype was counted at least ten times. The chain has TRBV29-1 and TRBJ1-5, with D possibly TRBD1 on 5 matching bases. This CDR3 is built from 13 residues. Germline V gene data show CDR1 as SQVTM and CDR2 as ANQGSEA. The V end was cut by 4 bases, the J end by 1 base, with 8 bases between. CDR3 sequence (DNA): TGCAGCGTTGGGGGGAACAGCAATCAGCCCCAGCATTTT. Amino acids: CSVGGNSNQPQHF.

This clonotype was seen many times. The chain is built from TRBV28 and TRBJ1-1, with D perhaps matching TRBD1 (5 bases). This CDR3 is 14 amino acids long. Deletions cut 2 bases from V and 4 bases from J, with 11 bases between. From germline, CDR1 is MDHEN and CDR2 SYDVKM. For the CDR3, the DNA is TGTGCCAGCAGTTTAGAGGGGTTTGGCACTGAAGCTTTCTTT. This gives the protein CASSLEGFGTEAFF.

This clonotype appeared many times. This rearrangement joins TRBV6-1 to TRBJ1-6; D is perhaps TRBD1 (5 bases). V shed 6 bases and J shed 7 bases, with 10 bases lying between them. Germline values: CDR1 MNHNS, CDR2 SASEGT. The CDR3 contains 13 residues. Here the CDR3 reads CASRRDGNSPLHF. The CDR3 DNA reads as TGTGCCAGCAGGCGGGACGGGAATTCACCCCTCCACTTT.

This clonotype was counted many times. V gene TRBV28 combines with J gene TRBJ1-4; D gene unclear. Germline V lookup: CDR1 MDHEN, CDR2 SYDVKM. Trimming left V 3 bases short and J 0 bases short, with 11 bases between. The CDR3 is 16 residues long. In DNA, the CDR3 is TGTGCCAGCAGTTTGGGCACCTCTGCAACTAATGAAAAACTGTTTTTT. Its translation is CASSLGTSATNEKLFF.

The sample holds a few counts of this clonotype. The chain links TRBV11-3 to TRBJ2-7, with a possible D match to TRBD1 (6 bases). The CDR3 consists of 13 residues. V was shortened by 5 bases and J by 2 bases, with 10 bases between the two germline ends. The germline V gene encodes CDR1 SGHNT and CDR2 YENEEA. Written as DNA, the CDR3 is TGTGCCAGCAGCCGGGACACTCCCTACGAGCAGTACTTC. Translating it yields CASSRDTPYEQYF.

This sequence joins TRBV19 and TRBJ2-1; TRBD2 agrees at 9 bases. Unmatched junction bases numbered 0, after V lost 3 bases and J lost 6 bases. The CDR3 covers 13 residues. CDR1 and CDR2 (germline): LNHDA, SQIVND (reference sequence). The CDR3 region is CASSMTSGNEQFF. In nucleotides, the CDR3 is TGTGCCAGTAGTATGACTAGCGGCAATGAGCAGTTCTTC.

This clonotype was picked up many times. The chain couples TRBV6-1 to TRBJ2-3, with unresolved D. This CDR3 has 14 residues. The germline gives CDR1 MNHNS, CDR2 SASEGT. V gave up 0 bases and J gave up 0 bases, with 4 bases separating them. CDR3 sequence: CASSEAISTDTQYF. Here the CDR3 DNA reads TGTGCCAGCAGTGAAGCGATAAGCACAGATACGCAGTATTTT.

This chain connects TRBV6-1 to TRBJ2-2; TRBD2 might be the D (6 bases). The CDR3 has 16 amino acids. Trimming stripped 6 bases from V and 8 bases from J, with 22 bases between. CDR1 MNHNS and CDR2 SASEGT come from the germline V gene. The CDR3 coding sequence is TGTGCCAGCAGCACCCTAAGGGAGACTAGAGGTGGGGAGCTGTTTTTT. Protein: CASSTLRETRGGELFF.

Concerning this clonotype itself: An end of the junction does not agree with germline; a read error may underlie this. The chain joins TRBV27 to TRBJ2-3; D not certain. The germline V gene has CDR1 MNHEY and CDR2 SMNVEV (reference sequence). The CDR3 is 11 residues long. CDR3 nucleotide sequence: TGTACCAGCAGTTTTGCAGATACGCAGTATTTT. Amino acids: CTSSFADTQYF.

This clonotype showed up many times. The chain's CDR3 is CATSLSTDTQYF. The CDR3 region has the DNA TGTGCCACCTCCTTGAGCACAGATACGCAGTATTTT. The V and J genes are TRBV3-1 and TRBJ2-3; no reliable D call. The CDR3 consists of 12 residues. Per germline, CDR1 LGHDT and CDR2 YNNKEL (reference sequence). V dropped 10 bases and J dropped 0 bases, with 8 bases sitting between them.

This clonotype was counted many times. The chain has TRBV20-1 and TRBJ2-5; 8 nucleotides agree with TRBD1. Per the germline V gene, CDR1 is DFQATT and CDR2 is SNEGSKA (reference sequence). The CDR3 is made up of 13 amino acids. The junction had 13 bases not matched to a gene; V was cut back by 5 bases and J by 11 bases. The CDR3 loop reads CSAEDRVGGGQYF. DNA for the CDR3: TGCAGTGCTGAGGACAGGGTCGGGGGAGGACAGTACTTC.

This clonotype was detected ten times or more. The chain recombines TRBV12-5 with TRBJ2-1; 12 nucleotides agree with TRBD2. The CDR3 contains 16 residues. V trimming: 7 bases; J trimming: 7 bases; junction bases outside the gene matches: 11. Germline CDR1 is LGHNT and CDR2 is FRNRAP. The CDR3 is CASATVTSGRSNEQFF. For the CDR3, the DNA is TGTGCTAGTGCCACCGTGACTAGCGGGAGATCGAATGAGCAGTTCTTC.

This clonotype showed up many times. The chain carries TRBV19 and TRBJ1-1; D uncertain. Germline V gene lookup returns CDR1 LNHDA and CDR2 SQIVND (reference sequence). V was cut by 7 bases and J by 0 bases, with 9 bases left in between. This CDR3 is 13 amino acids long. In DNA, the CDR3 is TGTGCCAGTAACCCGTCGATGAACACTGAAGCTTTCTTT. Its protein is CASNPSMNTEAFF.